The rows below give T cell receptor beta chains drawn from one sample of a study of human thymus T cells. Generated by immunoSEQ multiplex PCR, the TCRdb table keeps only in-frame clones and is missing some. This sample yields just over 45,000 clones, of which about 95% are seen a single time; approximately 0.18% belongs to the top ten. What was sequenced was blood. The receptor set was obtained from a girl under three years old with a congenital heart defect but otherwise immunologically healthy. Both conserved end residues are part of each CDR3. The D gene is left open where the match is weak. Size is omitted from some rows. Given values are once, few, many or a class for expanded clones.

j_gene: TRBJ2-7; v_gene: TRBV28; abundance: -; d_gene: -; CDR3aa: CASSLQVTISYEQYF; CDR3nt: TGTGCCAGCAGTCTTCAGGTAACCATCTCCTACGAGCAGTACTTC
j_gene: TRBJ2-1; v_gene: TRBV9; abundance: -; d_gene: -; CDR3aa: CASSTRERNEQFF; CDR3nt: TGTGCCAGCAGCACAAGGGAAAGAAATGAGCAGTTCTTC
j_gene: TRBJ1-2; v_gene: TRBV5-5; abundance: -; d_gene: -; CDR3aa: CASSLGRGYGYTF; CDR3nt: TGTGCCAGCAGCTTGGGCCGGGGCTATGGCTACACCTTC
j_gene: TRBJ2-1; v_gene: TRBV7-8; abundance: once; d_gene: -; CDR3aa: CASSLSGTRGLDEQFF; CDR3nt: TGTGCCAGCAGCTTATCCGGGACTAGGGGGCTGGATGAGCAGTTCTTC
j_gene: TRBJ2-1; v_gene: TRBV5-1; abundance: -; d_gene: TRBD2; CDR3aa: CASSFIAGAPYNEQFF; CDR3nt: TGCGCCAGCAGTTTCATAGCGGGAGCTCCCTACAATGAGCAGTTCTTC
j_gene: TRBJ1-1; v_gene: TRBV7-6; abundance: -; d_gene: -; CDR3aa: CASSLAGDTEAFF; CDR3nt: TGTGCCAGCAGCTTAGCAGGGGACACTGAAGCTTTCTTT
j_gene: TRBJ2-3; v_gene: TRBV4-1; abundance: -; d_gene: TRBD2; CDR3aa: CASSQLLLAADTQYF; CDR3nt: TGCGCCAGCAGCCAACTTTTACTAGCGGCAGATACGCAGTATTTT
j_gene: TRBJ1-1; v_gene: TRBV19; abundance: once; d_gene: -; CDR3aa: CATRYRNTEAFF; CDR3nt: TGTGCCACCCGTTACAGGAACACTGAAGCTTTCTTT
j_gene: TRBJ2-2; v_gene: TRBV30; abundance: -; d_gene: -; CDR3aa: CAWGAQTNTGELFF; CDR3nt: TGTGCCTGGGGGGCCCAGACGAACACCGGGGAGCTGTTTTTT
j_gene: TRBJ2-3; v_gene: TRBV6-1; abundance: -; d_gene: -; CDR3aa: CASSEAGGGTTQYF; CDR3nt: TGTGCCAGCAGTGAAGCCGGTGGGGGGACTACGCAGTATTTT
j_gene: TRBJ2-1; v_gene: TRBV15; abundance: -; d_gene: -; CDR3aa: CATSRDSRGYDEQFF; CDR3nt: TGTGCCACCAGCAGAGATAGTCGGGGGTACGATGAGCAGTTCTTC
j_gene: TRBJ1-2; v_gene: TRBV7-2; abundance: few; d_gene: -; CDR3aa: CASSLAAGAQRGYTF; CDR3nt: TGTGCCAGCAGCCTGGCGGCAGGGGCTCAACGGGGCTACACCTTC
j_gene: TRBJ2-1; v_gene: TRBV6-5; abundance: -; d_gene: TRBD2; CDR3aa: CASSYLASGSYNEQFF; CDR3nt: TGTGCCAGCAGTTATCTGGCTAGCGGCTCCTACAATGAGCAGTTCTTC
j_gene: TRBJ1-2; v_gene: TRBV13; abundance: -; d_gene: TRBD1; CDR3aa: CASSPWTGENYGYTF; CDR3nt: TGTGCCAGCAGCCCATGGACAGGTGAAAACTATGGCTACACCTTC
j_gene: TRBJ2-7; v_gene: TRBV25-1; abundance: -; d_gene: -; CDR3aa: CASSGGTNEQYF; CDR3nt: TGTGCCAGCAGTGGCGGGACGAACGAGCAGTACTTC
j_gene: TRBJ2-7; v_gene: TRBV5-8; abundance: -; d_gene: -; CDR3aa: CASSLGWAFSYEQYF; CDR3nt: TGTGCCAGCAGCTTGGGTTGGGCTTTCTCCTACGAGCAGTACTTC
j_gene: TRBJ2-7; v_gene: TRBV4-2; abundance: -; d_gene: TRBD2; CDR3aa: CASSQDTPTSGRANPYEQYF; CDR3nt: TGTGCCAGCAGCCAAGATACCCCGACTAGCGGGAGGGCCAATCCCTACGAGCAGTACTTC
j_gene: TRBJ2-1; v_gene: TRBV10-3; abundance: -; d_gene: TRBD2; CDR3aa: CAIAGTSGNEQFF; CDR3nt: TGTGCCATCGCAGGGACTAGCGGCAATGAGCAGTTCTTC
j_gene: TRBJ2-1; v_gene: TRBV10-3; abundance: -; d_gene: TRBD2; CDR3aa: CAISEGREGYEQFF; CDR3nt: TGTGCCATCAGTGAGGGGCGGGAGGGCTATGAGCAGTTCTTC
j_gene: TRBJ1-5; v_gene: TRBV6-6; abundance: -; d_gene: -; CDR3aa: CASRGANQPQHF; CDR3nt: TGTGCCAGCCGGGGTGCCAATCAGCCCCAGCATTTT
j_gene: TRBJ1-2; v_gene: TRBV28; abundance: -; d_gene: -; CDR3aa: CASSSSGTPNYGYTF; CDR3nt: TGTGCCAGCAGTTCCTCCGGGACCCCAAACTATGGCTACACCTTC
j_gene: TRBJ1-5; v_gene: TRBV18; abundance: few; d_gene: TRBD1; CDR3aa: CASSPGTGGNQPQHF; CDR3nt: TGTGCCAGCTCACCGGGGACAGGGGGCAATCAGCCCCAGCATTTT
j_gene: TRBJ2-1; v_gene: TRBV9; abundance: -; d_gene: -; CDR3aa: CASSVEPAGSLGEQFF; CDR3nt: TGTGCCAGCAGCGTAGAGCCCGCTGGCTCTCTCGGCGAGCAGTTCTTC
j_gene: TRBJ1-5; v_gene: TRBV25-1; abundance: -; d_gene: -; CDR3aa: CASESGFSNQPQHF; CDR3nt: TGTGCCAGCGAATCAGGGTTTAGCAATCAGCCCCAGCATTTT
j_gene: TRBJ1-2; v_gene: TRBV2; abundance: -; d_gene: -; CDR3aa: CASSARQGPRVNYGYTF; CDR3nt: TGTGCCAGCAGTGCGAGGCAGGGGCCCCGCGTTAACTATGGCTACACCTTC
j_gene: TRBJ2-3; v_gene: TRBV4-1; abundance: -; d_gene: TRBD2; CDR3aa: CASSQPGTSGSGDTQYF; CDR3nt: TGCGCCAGCAGCCAACCCGGGACTAGCGGGAGTGGAGATACGCAGTATTTT
j_gene: TRBJ2-7; v_gene: TRBV19; abundance: -; d_gene: -; CDR3aa: CASSGSYEQYF; CDR3nt: TGTGCCAGTAGCGGCTCCTACGAGCAGTACTTC
j_gene: TRBJ1-3; v_gene: TRBV19; abundance: -; d_gene: -; CDR3aa: CASRSGASGSGNTIYF; CDR3nt: TGTGCCAGTAGGTCAGGGGCGTCCGGCTCTGGAAACACCATATATTTT
j_gene: TRBJ2-1; v_gene: TRBV5-6; abundance: -; d_gene: -; CDR3aa: CASTGGADEQFF; CDR3nt: TGTGCCAGCACCGGCGGAGCCGATGAGCAGTTCTTC
j_gene: TRBJ2-7; v_gene: TRBV19; abundance: few; d_gene: -; CDR3aa: CASSMGRWGSYEQYF; CDR3nt: TGTGCCAGTAGCATGGGCCGATGGGGCTCCTACGAGCAGTACTTC
j_gene: TRBJ2-7; v_gene: TRBV7-9; abundance: -; d_gene: TRBD2; CDR3aa: CASSLGLLAGDEQYF; CDR3nt: TGTGCCAGCAGCTTAGGATTACTAGCGGGAGACGAGCAGTACTTC
j_gene: TRBJ2-1; v_gene: TRBV5-4; abundance: -; d_gene: TRBD1; CDR3aa: CASSWGDRGYNEQFF; CDR3nt: TGTGCCAGCAGCTGGGGGGACAGGGGATACAATGAGCAGTTCTTC
j_gene: TRBJ1-2; v_gene: TRBV7-6; abundance: -; d_gene: -; CDR3aa: CASSPSPSGGYTF; CDR3nt: TGTGCCAGCAGCCCATCCCCATCGGGAGGCTACACCTTC
j_gene: TRBJ2-2; v_gene: TRBV7-6; abundance: once; d_gene: TRBD1; CDR3aa: CASSLRPGQGNTGELFF; CDR3nt: TGTGCCAGCAGCTTAAGACCAGGACAGGGGAACACCGGGGAGCTGTTTTTT
j_gene: TRBJ1-1; v_gene: TRBV9; abundance: -; d_gene: TRBD1; CDR3aa: CASSVGTGDTEAFF; CDR3nt: TGTGCCAGCAGCGTAGGGACAGGGGACACTGAAGCTTTCTTT
j_gene: TRBJ2-2; v_gene: TRBV7-3; abundance: -; d_gene: -; CDR3aa: CASSLISNTGELFF; CDR3nt: TGTGCCAGCAGCTTAATTTCGAACACCGGGGAGCTGTTTTTT
j_gene: TRBJ2-7; v_gene: TRBV7-2; abundance: -; d_gene: TRBD2; CDR3aa: CASSSGLAVGEQYF; CDR3nt: TGTGCCAGCAGCTCGGGACTAGCGGTGGGCGAGCAGTACTTC
j_gene: TRBJ2-1; v_gene: TRBV5-5; abundance: -; d_gene: TRBD1; CDR3aa: CASSFDHRGYLSSYNEQFF; CDR3nt: TGTGCCAGCAGCTTCGATCACAGGGGGTATTTAAGCTCCTACAATGAGCAGTTCTTC
j_gene: TRBJ1-1; v_gene: TRBV30; abundance: few; d_gene: -; CDR3aa: CAWQQMGTEAFF; CDR3nt: TGTGCCTGGCAGCAGATGGGGACTGAAGCTTTCTTT
j_gene: TRBJ2-5; v_gene: TRBV28; abundance: -; d_gene: TRBD2; CDR3aa: CASSSRLAGYQETQYF; CDR3nt: TGTGCCAGCAGCTCCCGACTAGCGGGGTACCAAGAGACCCAGTACTTC
j_gene: TRBJ2-1; v_gene: TRBV5-4; abundance: -; d_gene: -; CDR3aa: CASSLAPVSSYNEQFF; CDR3nt: TGTGCCAGCAGCTTGGCGCCAGTAAGCTCCTACAATGAGCAGTTCTTC
j_gene: TRBJ2-2; v_gene: TRBV12-5; abundance: -; d_gene: -; CDR3aa: CASGLGYGELFF; CDR3nt: TGTGCTAGTGGTTTGGGCTACGGGGAGCTGTTTTTT
j_gene: TRBJ2-5; v_gene: TRBV6-4; abundance: -; d_gene: -; CDR3aa: CASSDTAGTQETQYF; CDR3nt: TGTGCCAGCAGTGACACGGCGGGAACCCAAGAGACCCAGTACTTC
j_gene: TRBJ1-5; v_gene: TRBV28; abundance: -; d_gene: TRBD1; CDR3aa: CASSPSRGGSNQPQHF; CDR3nt: TGTGCCAGCAGTCCATCCAGGGGGGGTAGCAATCAGCCCCAGCATTTT
j_gene: TRBJ2-3; v_gene: TRBV6-5; abundance: -; d_gene: -; CDR3aa: CASSYRLGVDTQYF; CDR3nt: TGTGCCAGCAGTTACCGTCTAGGGGTGGATACGCAGTATTTT
j_gene: TRBJ2-7; v_gene: TRBV2; abundance: -; d_gene: TRBD1; CDR3aa: CASRDRERDEQYF; CDR3nt: TGTGCCAGCAGAGACAGGGAACGGGACGAGCAGTACTTC
j_gene: TRBJ2-7; v_gene: TRBV2; abundance: -; d_gene: TRBD2; CDR3aa: CASRRGTSGRAFYYEQYF; CDR3nt: TGTGCCAGCAGAAGGGGGACTAGCGGGAGGGCCTTTTACTACGAGCAGTACTTC